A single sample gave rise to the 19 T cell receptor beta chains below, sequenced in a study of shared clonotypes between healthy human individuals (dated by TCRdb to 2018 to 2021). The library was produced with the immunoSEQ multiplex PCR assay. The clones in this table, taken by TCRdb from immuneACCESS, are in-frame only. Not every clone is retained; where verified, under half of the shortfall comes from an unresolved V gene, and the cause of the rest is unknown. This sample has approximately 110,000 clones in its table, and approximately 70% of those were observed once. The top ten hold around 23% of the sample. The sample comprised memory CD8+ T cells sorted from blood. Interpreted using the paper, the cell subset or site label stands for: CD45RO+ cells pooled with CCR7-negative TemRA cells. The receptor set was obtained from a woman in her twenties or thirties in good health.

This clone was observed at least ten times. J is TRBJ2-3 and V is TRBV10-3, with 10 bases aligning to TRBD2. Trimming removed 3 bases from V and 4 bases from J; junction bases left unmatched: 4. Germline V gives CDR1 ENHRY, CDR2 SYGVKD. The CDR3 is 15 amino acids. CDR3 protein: CAISETSGIADTQYF. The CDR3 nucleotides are TGTGCCATCAGTGAAACTAGCGGGATTGCAGATACGCAGTATTTT.

CDR3 DNA sequence: TGTGCCAGCAGCCCCAGGGGGAGCGGGAGATTGTACAATGAGCAGTTCTTC. It encodes CASSPRGSGRLYNEQFF. V and J are TRBV9 and TRBJ2-1; possible D gene TRBD2, 8 bases. Deletions cut 4 bases from V and 4 bases from J, with 21 bases between. The germline gives CDR1 SGDLS, CDR2 YYNGEE. The CDR3 runs to 17 residues. The variable domain in full, completed from reference TRBV9 and TRBJ2-1, reads DSGVTQTPKHLITATGQRVTLRCSPRSGDLSVYWYQQSLDQGLQFLIQYYNGEERAKGNILERFSAQQFPDLHSELNLSSLELGDSALYFCASSPRGSGRLYNEQFFGPGTRLTVL.

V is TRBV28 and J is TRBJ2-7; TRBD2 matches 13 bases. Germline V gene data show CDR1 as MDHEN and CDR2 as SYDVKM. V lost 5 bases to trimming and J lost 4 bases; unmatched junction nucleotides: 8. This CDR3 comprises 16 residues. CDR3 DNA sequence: TGTGCCAGCAGTGGGGGGACTAGCGGGGTAACGTACGAGCAGTACTTC. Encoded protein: CASSGGTSGVTYEQYF.

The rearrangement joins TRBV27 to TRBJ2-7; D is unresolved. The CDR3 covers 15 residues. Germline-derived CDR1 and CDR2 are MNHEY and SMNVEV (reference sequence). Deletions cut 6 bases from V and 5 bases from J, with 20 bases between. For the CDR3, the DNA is TGTGCCAGCAGAACGGACGGTACCCTGTCCCACGAGCAGTACTTC. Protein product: CASRTDGTLSHEQYF.

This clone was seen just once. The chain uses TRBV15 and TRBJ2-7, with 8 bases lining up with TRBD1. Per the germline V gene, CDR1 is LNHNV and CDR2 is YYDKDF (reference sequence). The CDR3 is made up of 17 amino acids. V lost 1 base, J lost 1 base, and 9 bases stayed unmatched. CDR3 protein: CATSRVTGGTTSYEQYF. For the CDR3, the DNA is TGTGCCACCAGCAGAGTAACAGGGGGGACAACATCCTACGAGCAGTACTTC.

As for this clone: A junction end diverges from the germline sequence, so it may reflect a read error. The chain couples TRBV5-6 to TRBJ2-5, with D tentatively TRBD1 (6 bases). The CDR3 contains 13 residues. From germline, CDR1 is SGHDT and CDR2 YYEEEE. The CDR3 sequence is CASSLDRGETQYF. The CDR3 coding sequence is TGTGCCAGCAGTTTGGACAGAGGAGAGACCCAGTACTTC. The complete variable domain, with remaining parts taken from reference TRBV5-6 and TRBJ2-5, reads DAGVTQSPTHLIKTRGQQVTLRCSPKSGHDTVSWYQQALGQGPQFIFQYYEEEERQRGNFPDRFSGHQFPNYSSELNVNALLLGDSALYLCASSLDRGETQYFGPGTRLLVL.

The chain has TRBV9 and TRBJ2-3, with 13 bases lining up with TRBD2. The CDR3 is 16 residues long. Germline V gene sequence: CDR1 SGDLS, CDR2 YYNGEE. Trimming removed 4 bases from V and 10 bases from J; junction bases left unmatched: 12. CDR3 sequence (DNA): TGTGCCAGCAGCCTCGGGACTAGCGGGACTAGCTTGGCGCAGTATTTT. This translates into CASSLGTSGTSLAQYF.

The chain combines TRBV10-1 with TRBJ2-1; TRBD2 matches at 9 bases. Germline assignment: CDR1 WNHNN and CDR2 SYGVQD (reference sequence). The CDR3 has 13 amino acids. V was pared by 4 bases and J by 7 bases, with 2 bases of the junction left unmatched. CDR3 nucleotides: TGCGCCAGCAGTGGGGGACTAGCAAATGAGCAGTTCTTC. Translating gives CASSGGLANEQFF.

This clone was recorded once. The CDR3 loop reads CASSPPDSYEQYF. CDR3 in DNA: TGTGCCAGCAGCCCCCCAGACTCCTACGAGCAGTACTTC. The genes are TRBV11-2 and TRBJ2-7; no clear D. The V end was cut by 5 bases, the J end by 0 bases, with 8 bases between. Germline CDR1 and CDR2: SGHAT and FQNNGV. CDR3 size: 13 residues.

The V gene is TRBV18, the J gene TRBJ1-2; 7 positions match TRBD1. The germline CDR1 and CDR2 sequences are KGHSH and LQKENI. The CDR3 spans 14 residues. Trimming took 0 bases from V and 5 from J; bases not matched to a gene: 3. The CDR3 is CASSPPPGGYGYTF. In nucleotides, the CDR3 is TGTGCCAGCTCACCACCACCAGGGGGTTATGGCTACACCTTC.

The CDR3 protein is CASSPGRTQPNHNEQFF. The CDR3 nucleotides are TGTGCCAGCAGCCCCGGCAGAACTCAACCAAACCACAATGAGCAGTTCTTC. The V gene is TRBV7-6, the J gene TRBJ2-1; no clear D. The germline CDR1 and CDR2 sequences are SGHVS and FNYEAQ. Deletions cut 5 bases from V and 5 bases from J, with 22 bases between. This CDR3 has 17 amino acids.

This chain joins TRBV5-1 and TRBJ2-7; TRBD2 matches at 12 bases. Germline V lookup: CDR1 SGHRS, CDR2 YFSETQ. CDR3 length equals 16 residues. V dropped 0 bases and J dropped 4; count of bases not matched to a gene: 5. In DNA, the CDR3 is TGCGCCAGCAGCTTGGGGACTAGCGGGACCGGTTACGAGCAGTACTTC. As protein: CASSLGTSGTGYEQYF.

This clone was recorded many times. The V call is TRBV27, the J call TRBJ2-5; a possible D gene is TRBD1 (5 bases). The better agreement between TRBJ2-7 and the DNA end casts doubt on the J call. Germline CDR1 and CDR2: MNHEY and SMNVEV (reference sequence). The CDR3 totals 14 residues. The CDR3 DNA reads TGTGCCAGCAGTCCCAGGGAAGGTTTCGGCGAGCAGTACTTC. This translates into CASSPREGFGEQYF.

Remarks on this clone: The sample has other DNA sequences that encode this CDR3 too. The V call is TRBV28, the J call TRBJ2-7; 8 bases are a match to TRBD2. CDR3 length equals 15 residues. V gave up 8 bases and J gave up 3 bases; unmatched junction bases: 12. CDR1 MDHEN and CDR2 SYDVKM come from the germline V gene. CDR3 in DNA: TGTGCCAGCTCGCTCCGTACTAGCGGCCTCTACGAGCAGTACTTC. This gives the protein CASSLRTSGLYEQYF. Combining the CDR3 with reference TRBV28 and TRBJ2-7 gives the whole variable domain DVKVTQSSRYLVKRTGEKVFLECVQDMDHENMFWYRQDPGLGLRLIYFSYDVKMKEKGDIPEGYSVSREKKERFSLILESASTNQTSMYLCASSLRTSGLYEQYFGPGTRLTVT.

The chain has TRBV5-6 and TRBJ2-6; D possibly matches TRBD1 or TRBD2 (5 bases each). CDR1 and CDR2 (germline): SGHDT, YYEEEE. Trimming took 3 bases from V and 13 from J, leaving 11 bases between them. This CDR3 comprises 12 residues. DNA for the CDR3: TGTGCCAGCAGCTGGGGGACCCATGTCCTGACTTTC. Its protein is CASSWGTHVLTF.

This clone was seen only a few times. The CDR3 region has the DNA TGCGCCAGCAGCTTGGAAAGCGGGGTTCGGTACGAGCAGTACTTC. As protein: CASSLESGVRYEQYF. The genes are TRBV5-1 and TRBJ2-5, with 7 bases aligning to TRBD2. The closer fit of TRBJ2-7 to the DNA end suggests the J call may be wrong. The CDR3 runs to 15 residues. CDR1 SGHRS and CDR2 YFSETQ come from the germline V gene.

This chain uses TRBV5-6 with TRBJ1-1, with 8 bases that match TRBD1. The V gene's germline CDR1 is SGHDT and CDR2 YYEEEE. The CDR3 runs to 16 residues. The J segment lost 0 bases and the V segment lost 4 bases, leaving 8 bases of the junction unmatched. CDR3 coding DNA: TGTGCCAGCAGCGCGACAGGGGCTCTAATGAACACTGAAGCTTTCTTT. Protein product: CASSATGALMNTEAFF.

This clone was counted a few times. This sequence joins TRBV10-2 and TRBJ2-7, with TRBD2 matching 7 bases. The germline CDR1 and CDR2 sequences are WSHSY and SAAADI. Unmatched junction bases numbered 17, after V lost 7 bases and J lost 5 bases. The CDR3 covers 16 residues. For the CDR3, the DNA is TGCGCCAGCACCCTAAGTGGGGAGGGCCTCCCCGACGAGCAGTACTTC. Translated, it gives CASTLSGEGLPDEQYF.

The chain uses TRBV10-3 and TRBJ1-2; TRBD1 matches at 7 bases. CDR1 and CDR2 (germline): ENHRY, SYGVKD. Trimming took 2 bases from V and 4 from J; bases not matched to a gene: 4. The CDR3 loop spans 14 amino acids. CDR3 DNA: TGTGCCATCAGTGAGCCCAGACAGGGCTATGGCTACACCTTC. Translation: CAISEPRQGYGYTF.